This T cell receptor (beta chain) appears in the sequencing data of a study of blood T cell repertoires in COVID-19 (dated by TCRdb to between 2020 and 2021). Describing the broader study: The collaborator samples originated in the United States, Italy and Spain and spanned the acute and convalescent phases of COVID-19. Deeply sampled blood TCRbeta repertoires from subjects exposed to, actively infected with, or recovered from COVID-19 were included in the dataset. A de-identified subject ID, COVID-19 status, age in years and sex were almost always included in the sample metadata. The repertoires were made available in a free public database intended to serve as a resource for research on the immune response to SARS-CoV-2. The samples were drawn from two sources: the first 160 participants of the ongoing ImmuneRACE study, and fewer than 1,500 subjects contributed by 6 global collaborators. Where available, HLA class I and class II types were taken from metadata supplied by the sample provider and were not determined by assay-based typing. The material from the prospective study consisted of cDNA or gDNA derived from T cells, B-cell-depleted T cells, or PBMCs.

From the cysteine through the phenylalanine, the CDR3 covers 16 amino acids. The sequence is cut down to CDR3 DNA, 48 bases in frame from base 1. From the germline V gene (reference sequence), CDR1 is MNHEY and CDR2 is SMNVEV. V and J lose 5 bases and 7 bases, and a span of 18 bases separates them. Broad study findings and their caveats: The amount of clinical and demographic metadata varied by source and participant and was provided uncurated.

Collaborating institutions collected whole blood in K2EDTA tubes following their own protocols. For TCRbeta analysis, collaborators shipped samples in one of three forms: frozen whole blood, isolated PBMCs, or DNA extracted from either of those sample types. A note on this clone: Its antigen target is currently unknown. No base quality values were provided; no much bigger clone lies one nucleotide off.

TCRbeta CDR3 regions were amplified from genomic DNA by means of the immunoSEQ Assay, a bias-controlled multiplex PCR. The study's processing was this. The number of nucleated cells in each sample was estimated from the amplification of reference gene primers within the assay. To quantify the absolute abundance of each unique TCRbeta CDR3 rearrangement, sequence reads were collapsed and filtered. Productive Simpson clonality was computed per sample as the square root of Simpson's diversity index over productive rearrangements. The table was pulled from immuneACCESS by TCRdb, which kept in-frame rearrangements only. Such tables lose some clones; where checked, under half of the loss comes from unresolved V genes, and the rest has no known cause. The V and J calls and clone size were taken over from that table, and D and trimming were inferred from the DNA. The sample table lists roughly 250,000 clones, about 76% of them with a count of one. In total, the top ten clones hold 2.5% to 3% of the sample.

This sequence originates from a woman aged 60-75 years with active or convalescent COVID-19. Sequenced sample: peripheral blood. The V and J segments used are TRBV27 and TRBJ1-6, with the D gene not confidently named. CDR3 sequence: CASSKDPARGNSPLHF. The nucleotides read TGTGCCAGCAGTAAAGACCCCGCCCGGGGAAATTCACCCCTCCACTTT.